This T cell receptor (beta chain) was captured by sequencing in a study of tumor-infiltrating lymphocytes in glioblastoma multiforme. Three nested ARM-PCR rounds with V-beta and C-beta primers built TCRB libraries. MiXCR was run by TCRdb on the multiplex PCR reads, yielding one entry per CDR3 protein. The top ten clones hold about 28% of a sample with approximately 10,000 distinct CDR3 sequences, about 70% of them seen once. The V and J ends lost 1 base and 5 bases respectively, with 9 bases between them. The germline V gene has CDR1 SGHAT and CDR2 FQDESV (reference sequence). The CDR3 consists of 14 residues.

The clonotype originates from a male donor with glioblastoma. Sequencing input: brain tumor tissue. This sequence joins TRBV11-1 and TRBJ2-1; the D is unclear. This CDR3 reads CASSLGVFNNEQFF. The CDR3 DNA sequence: TGTGCCAGCAGCTTAGGAGTATTTAACAATGAGCAGTTCTTC. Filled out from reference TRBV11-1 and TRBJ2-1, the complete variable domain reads EAEVAQSPRYKITEKSQAVAFWCDPISGHATLYWYRQILGQGPELLVQFQDESVVDDSQLPKDRFSAERLKGVDSTLKIQPAELGDSAMYLCASSLGVFNNEQFFGPGTRLTVL.